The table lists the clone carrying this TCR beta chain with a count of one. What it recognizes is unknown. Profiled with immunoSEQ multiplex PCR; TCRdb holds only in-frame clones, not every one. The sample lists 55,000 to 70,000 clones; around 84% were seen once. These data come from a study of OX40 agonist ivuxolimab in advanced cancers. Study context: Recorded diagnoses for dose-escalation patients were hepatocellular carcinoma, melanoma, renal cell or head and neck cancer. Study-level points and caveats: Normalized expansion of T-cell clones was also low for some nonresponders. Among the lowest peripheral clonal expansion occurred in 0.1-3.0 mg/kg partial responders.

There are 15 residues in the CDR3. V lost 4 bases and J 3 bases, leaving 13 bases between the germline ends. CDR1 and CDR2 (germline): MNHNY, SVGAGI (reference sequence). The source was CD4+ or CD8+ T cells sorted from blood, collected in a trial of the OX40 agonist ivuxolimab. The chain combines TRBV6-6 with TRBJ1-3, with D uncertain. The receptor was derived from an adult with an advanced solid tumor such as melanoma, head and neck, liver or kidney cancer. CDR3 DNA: TGTGCCAGCAGTTCTAGCGCAGAGGATGGAAACACCATATATTTT. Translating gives CASSSSAEDGNTIYF.